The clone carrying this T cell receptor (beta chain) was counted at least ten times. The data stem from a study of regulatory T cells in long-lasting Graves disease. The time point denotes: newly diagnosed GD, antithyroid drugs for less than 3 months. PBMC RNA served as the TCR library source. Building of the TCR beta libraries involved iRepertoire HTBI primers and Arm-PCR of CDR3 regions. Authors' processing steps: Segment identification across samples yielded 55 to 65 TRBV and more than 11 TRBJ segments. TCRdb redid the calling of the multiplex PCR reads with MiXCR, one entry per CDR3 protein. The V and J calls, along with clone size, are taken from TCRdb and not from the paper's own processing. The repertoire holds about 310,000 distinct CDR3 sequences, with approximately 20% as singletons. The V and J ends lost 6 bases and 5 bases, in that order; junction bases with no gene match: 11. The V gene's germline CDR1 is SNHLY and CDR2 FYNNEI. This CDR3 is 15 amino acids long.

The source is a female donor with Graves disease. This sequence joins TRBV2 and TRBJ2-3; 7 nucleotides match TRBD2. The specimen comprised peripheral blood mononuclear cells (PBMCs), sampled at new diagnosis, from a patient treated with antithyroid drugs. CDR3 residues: CASSLDSSGGDTQYF. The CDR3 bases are TGTGCCAGCAGCCTCGATTCTAGCGGAGGAGATACGCAGTATTTT.